These T cell receptor beta chains were read from a single sample in a study of radiation and T cells in renal cell carcinoma. The repertoire was sequenced with immunoSEQ multiplex PCR; TCRdb's copy has only in-frame clones and lacks some. The sample has some 150,000 clones, 88% seen once. The specimen comprised blood, sampled from a patient whose treatment included radiotherapy and nephrectomy. The receptors derive from a woman aged 50 to 60 with renal cell carcinoma. The conserved cysteine and the conserved F or W are not part of the CDR3 here. Fields, in order: CDR3 protein, J gene, clone size, V gene. Expanded clones get a size class; other rows say once, few or many, or leave the size out.

CDR3aa: ASIAGADQPQH
j_gene: TRBJ1-5
abundance: -
v_gene: TRBV19

CDR3aa: ASSIAGLYYGYT
j_gene: TRBJ1-2
abundance: -
v_gene: TRBV19

CDR3aa: ASSYGQGRETQY
j_gene: TRBJ2-5
abundance: few
v_gene: TRBV5-1

CDR3aa: ASNLPGGIWNTEAF
j_gene: TRBJ1-1
abundance: -
v_gene: TRBV19

CDR3aa: ASRQPGLLTDTQY
j_gene: TRBJ2-3
abundance: -
v_gene: TRBV7-2

CDR3aa: ASRLIGLASDTQY
j_gene: TRBJ2-3
abundance: -
v_gene: TRBV2

CDR3aa: ASSATANQPQH
j_gene: TRBJ1-5
abundance: few
v_gene: TRBV7-6

CDR3aa: ASKGLAGGEQF
j_gene: TRBJ2-1
abundance: -
v_gene: TRBV6-6

CDR3aa: ASTLGGGGENIQY
j_gene: TRBJ2-4
abundance: -
v_gene: TRBV28

CDR3aa: ASSQDQGGSFSPYEQY
j_gene: TRBJ2-7
abundance: once
v_gene: TRBV4-2

CDR3aa: ASSQDSSGRGMNTEAF
j_gene: TRBJ1-1
abundance: -
v_gene: TRBV7-9

CDR3aa: ASSVGGNNEKLF
j_gene: TRBJ1-4
abundance: -
v_gene: TRBV9

CDR3aa: ASSATRQGNRDEQY
j_gene: TRBJ2-7
abundance: -
v_gene: TRBV21-1

CDR3aa: ASSSPGTGLDTIY
j_gene: TRBJ1-3
abundance: -
v_gene: TRBV7-9

CDR3aa: ASSLNPGHQETQY
j_gene: TRBJ2-5
abundance: -
v_gene: TRBV7-2

CDR3aa: ASSLVRGEETQY
j_gene: TRBJ2-5
abundance: -
v_gene: TRBV7-6

CDR3aa: ASSAAGTTNEKLF
j_gene: TRBJ1-4
abundance: -
v_gene: TRBV6-4

CDR3aa: SVVDRGGGGYT
j_gene: TRBJ1-2
abundance: -
v_gene: TRBV29-1

CDR3aa: ASSEDLVIPNYGYT
j_gene: TRBJ1-2
abundance: -
v_gene: TRBV6-1

CDR3aa: ASSLAGGGTGVRSGYT
j_gene: TRBJ1-2
abundance: -
v_gene: TRBV5-1

CDR3aa: ASGLGGGDHTEAF
j_gene: TRBJ1-1
abundance: -
v_gene: TRBV28

CDR3aa: ASSQDLSGSEKLF
j_gene: TRBJ1-4
abundance: -
v_gene: TRBV4-3

CDR3aa: ASSLGGTVKETQY
j_gene: TRBJ2-5
abundance: -
v_gene: TRBV7-9

CDR3aa: ASSLGQRFTDTQY
j_gene: TRBJ2-3
abundance: -
v_gene: TRBV5-1

CDR3aa: ATQEDSYEQY
j_gene: TRBJ2-7
abundance: -
v_gene: TRBV25-1

CDR3aa: ASSIRVGANEQF
j_gene: TRBJ2-1
abundance: -
v_gene: TRBV19

CDR3aa: AISDGTGITDTQY
j_gene: TRBJ2-3
abundance: -
v_gene: TRBV10-3

CDR3aa: ASSFSRGGEQY
j_gene: TRBJ2-7
abundance: -
v_gene: TRBV19

CDR3aa: ASSHNVGRNQPQH
j_gene: TRBJ1-5
abundance: -
v_gene: TRBV4-2